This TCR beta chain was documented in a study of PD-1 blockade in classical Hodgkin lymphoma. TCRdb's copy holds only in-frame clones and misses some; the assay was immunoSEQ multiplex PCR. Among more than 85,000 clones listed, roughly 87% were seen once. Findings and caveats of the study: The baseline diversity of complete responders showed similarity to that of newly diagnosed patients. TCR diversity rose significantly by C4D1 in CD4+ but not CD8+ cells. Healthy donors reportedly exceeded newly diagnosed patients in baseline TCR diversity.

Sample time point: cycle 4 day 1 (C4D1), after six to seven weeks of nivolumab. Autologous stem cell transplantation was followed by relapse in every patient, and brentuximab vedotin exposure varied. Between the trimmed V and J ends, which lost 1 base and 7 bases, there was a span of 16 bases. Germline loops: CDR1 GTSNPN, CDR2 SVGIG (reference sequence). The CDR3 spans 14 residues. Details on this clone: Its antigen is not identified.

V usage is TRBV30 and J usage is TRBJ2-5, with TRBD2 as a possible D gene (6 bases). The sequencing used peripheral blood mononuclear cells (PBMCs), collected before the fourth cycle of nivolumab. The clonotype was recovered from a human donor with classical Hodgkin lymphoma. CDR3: CAWSGGVQRGTQYF. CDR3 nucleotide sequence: TGTGCCTGGAGTGGGGGGGTACAAAGAGGGACCCAGTACTTC. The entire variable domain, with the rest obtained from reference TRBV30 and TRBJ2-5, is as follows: SQTIHQWPATLVQPVGSPLSLECTVEGTSNPNLYWYRQAAGRGLQLLFYSVGIGQISSEVPQNLSASRPQDRQFILSSKKLLLSDSGFYLCAWSGGVQRGTQYFGPGTRLLVL.